These T cell receptor beta chains were read from a single sample in a study of T cells in Graves' hyperthyroidism and ophthalmopathy. TCRdb used MiXCR to reprocess the multiplex PCR reads, holding one entry per CDR3 protein. The profile shows roughly 420,000 distinct CDR3 sequences, around 16% of them singletons. Sequenced: blood. Receptors originate from a woman aged 18-29 years with Graves' hyperthyroidism. Each CDR3 is given with its conserved first and last residue. The D gene is left open where the match is weak. The size entry is marked missing in some rows and otherwise reads once, few, many or a size class.

V gene: TRBV2; J gene: TRBJ2-7; clone size: .; CDR3 length: 14; D gene: .; CDR3 DNA: TGTGCCAGCAGTGTTAGCGGCATTTCCTACGAGCAGTACTTC; CDR3 protein: CASSVSGISYEQYF
V gene: TRBV7-8; J gene: TRBJ2-2; clone size: many; CDR3 length: 16; D gene: .; CDR3 DNA: TGTGCCAGCAGCTTAGGGGCAGGCCTGCAGACCGGGGAGCTGTTTTTT; CDR3 protein: CASSLGAGLQTGELFF
V gene: TRBV5-1; J gene: TRBJ1-2; clone size: .; CDR3 length: 15; D gene: .; CDR3 DNA: TGCGCCAGCAGCCCCAGGACCGTCTTCTTCTATGGCTACACCTTC; CDR3 protein: CASSPRTVFFYGYTF
V gene: TRBV20-1; J gene: TRBJ1-4; clone size: few; CDR3 length: 13; D gene: TRBD1; CDR3 DNA: TGCAGTGCCAGACAGGGTGTTGGAGAAAAACTGTTTTTT; CDR3 protein: CSARQGVGEKLFF
V gene: TRBV7-6; J gene: TRBJ2-7; clone size: many; CDR3 length: 15; D gene: .; CDR3 DNA: TGTGCCAGCAGCCACCTGGGGCAGTTGGAAAACGAGCAGTACTTC; CDR3 protein: CASSHLGQLENEQYF
V gene: TRBV9; J gene: TRBJ2-1; clone size: few; CDR3 length: 17; D gene: TRBD2; CDR3 DNA: TGTGCCAGCAGCCCCTGGGTCACGGCGGGAGGGAACAATGAGCAGTTCTTC; CDR3 protein: CASSPWVTAGGNNEQFF
V gene: TRBV9; J gene: TRBJ2-5; clone size: .; CDR3 length: 16; D gene: TRBD2; CDR3 DNA: TGTGCCAGCAGCTCTGGGGGACTATCAGCCGGGGAGACCCAGTACTTC; CDR3 protein: CASSSGGLSAGETQYF
V gene: TRBV11-3; J gene: TRBJ2-3; clone size: .; CDR3 length: 15; D gene: .; CDR3 DNA: TGTGCCAGCAGCTTAGAACAGACTAGCACAGATACGCAGTATTTT; CDR3 protein: CASSLEQTSTDTQYF
V gene: TRBV11-3; J gene: TRBJ2-1; clone size: many; CDR3 length: 14; D gene: .; CDR3 DNA: TGTGCCAGCAGCCCTTCTGAGGCGAGCAATGAGCAGTTCTTC; CDR3 protein: CASSPSEASNEQFF
V gene: TRBV24-1; J gene: TRBJ2-5; clone size: many; CDR3 length: 16; D gene: TRBD2; CDR3 DNA: TGTGCCACCAGTGATTGGGGGGGGGGACTTCAAGAGACCCAGTACTTC; CDR3 protein: CATSDWGGGLQETQYF
V gene: TRBV4-1; J gene: TRBJ2-1; clone size: .; CDR3 length: 14; D gene: .; CDR3 DNA: TGCGCCAGCAGCCACTGGAGCTCCTACAATGAGCAGTTCTTC; CDR3 protein: CASSHWSSYNEQFF
V gene: TRBV15; J gene: TRBJ1-2; clone size: many; CDR3 length: 15; D gene: .; CDR3 DNA: TGTGCCACCAGCAGAGATCGCGGGGTCGCTCGTGGCTACACCTTC; CDR3 protein: CATSRDRGVARGYTF
V gene: TRBV4-1; J gene: TRBJ2-3; clone size: many; CDR3 length: 16; D gene: TRBD1; CDR3 DNA: TGCGCCAGTACCATTAGGGGACAGGGGTCCACAGATACGCAGTATTTT; CDR3 protein: CASTIRGQGSTDTQYF
V gene: TRBV9; J gene: TRBJ2-3; clone size: .; CDR3 length: 14; D gene: .; CDR3 DNA: TGTGCCAGCAGCGTAGAGACGACGGGAAATACGCAGTATTTT; CDR3 protein: CASSVETTGNTQYF
V gene: TRBV2; J gene: TRBJ1-3; clone size: many; CDR3 length: 16; D gene: .; CDR3 DNA: TGTGCCAGCAGTGAAGCGCTACAGGGAACTGGAAACACCATATATTTT; CDR3 protein: CASSEALQGTGNTIYF
V gene: TRBV2; J gene: TRBJ1-2; clone size: many; CDR3 length: 16; D gene: .; CDR3 DNA: TGTGCCAGCAGTAGAACCCCGGGACGGGCTAACTATGGCTACACCTTC; CDR3 protein: CASSRTPGRANYGYTF
V gene: TRBV19; J gene: TRBJ2-1; clone size: .; CDR3 length: 15; D gene: .; CDR3 DNA: TGTGCCAGTAGTCAAGAGGGCAGGGGACGAAATGGGCAGTTCTTC; CDR3 protein: CASSQEGRGRNGQFF
V gene: TRBV28; J gene: TRBJ2-7; clone size: .; CDR3 length: 16; D gene: TRBD2; CDR3 DNA: TGTGCCAGCAGAACACCCGGGACTAGCGGCTTCTACGAGCAGTACTTC; CDR3 protein: CASRTPGTSGFYEQYF
V gene: TRBV9; J gene: TRBJ2-7; clone size: few; CDR3 length: 16; D gene: TRBD1; CDR3 DNA: TGTGCCAGCAGCACTACGACCGGGACAGGGACCTACGAGCAGTACTTC; CDR3 protein: CASSTTTGTGTYEQYF
V gene: TRBV19; J gene: TRBJ2-1; clone size: .; CDR3 length: 16; D gene: TRBD2; CDR3 DNA: TGTGCCAGTAGTATTGCTAGCGGGGGCTCCCGGGATGAGCAGTTCTTC; CDR3 protein: CASSIASGGSRDEQFF
V gene: TRBV6-2/TRBV6-3; J gene: TRBJ2-1; clone size: many; CDR3 length: 13; D gene: .; CDR3 DNA: TGTGCCAGCCGGGACGGGAGCTTCAATGAGCAGTTCTTC; CDR3 protein: CASRDGSFNEQFF
V gene: TRBV13; J gene: TRBJ2-5; clone size: many; CDR3 length: 12; D gene: .; CDR3 DNA: TGTGCCAGCGCCCCCAGGGTAGAGACCCAGTACTTC; CDR3 protein: CASAPRVETQYF
V gene: TRBV5-1; J gene: TRBJ2-1; clone size: many; CDR3 length: 16; D gene: TRBD2; CDR3 DNA: TGCGCCAGCAGCTCCCCCGGTAGCGGGGGAAACAATGAGCAGTTCTTC; CDR3 protein: CASSSPGSGGNNEQFF
V gene: TRBV6-5; J gene: TRBJ2-7; clone size: many; CDR3 length: 15; D gene: .; CDR3 DNA: TGTGCCAGCAGTTACTCGAGAGGACAAACTTGGGAGCAGTACTTC; CDR3 protein: CASSYSRGQTWEQYF
V gene: TRBV6-5; J gene: TRBJ1-4; clone size: many; CDR3 length: 15; D gene: .; CDR3 DNA: TGTGCCAGCAGTTACGTAGGAGCAACTAATGAAAAACTGTTTTTT; CDR3 protein: CASSYVGATNEKLFF